Reported below is one T cell receptor beta chain. Its antigen is not identified. Assay used: immunoSEQ multiplex PCR; TCRdb lists only in-frame clones, some missing. The profile shows approximately 180,000 clones, more than 80% of them singletons. The sample comes from a study of T cell responses to AZD1222 COVID-19 vaccine. Overall study: Recipients boosted at about 4 weeks or about 12 weeks are pooled.

The CDR3 is made up of 12 amino acids. Trimming cost V 9 bases and J 5 bases, with 14 bases left between them. Looked up from germline, CDR1 is SNHLY and CDR2 is FYNNEI. Points from the study as a whole: Spike-specific TCR repertoires showed rising breadth and depth after two AZD1222 doses. The repertoires were collected only after the peak T cell response.

This TCR was sampled from an adult in good health. This material consisted of peripheral blood, taken on day 0 of AZD1222 vaccination. The V gene is TRBV2, the J gene TRBJ2-7; D is perhaps TRBD2 (7 bases). The CDR3 sequence: CARGGVPHEQYF. CDR3 in DNA: TGTGCCAGAGGGGGGGTCCCCCACGAGCAGTACTTC. Based on the CDR3 plus reference TRBV2 and TRBJ2-7, the full variable domain is EPEVTQTPSHQVTQMGQEVILRCVPISNHLYFYWYRQILGQKVEFLVSFYNNEISEKSEIFDDQFSVERPDGSNFTLKIRSTKLEDSAMYFCARGGVPHEQYFGPGTRLTVT.